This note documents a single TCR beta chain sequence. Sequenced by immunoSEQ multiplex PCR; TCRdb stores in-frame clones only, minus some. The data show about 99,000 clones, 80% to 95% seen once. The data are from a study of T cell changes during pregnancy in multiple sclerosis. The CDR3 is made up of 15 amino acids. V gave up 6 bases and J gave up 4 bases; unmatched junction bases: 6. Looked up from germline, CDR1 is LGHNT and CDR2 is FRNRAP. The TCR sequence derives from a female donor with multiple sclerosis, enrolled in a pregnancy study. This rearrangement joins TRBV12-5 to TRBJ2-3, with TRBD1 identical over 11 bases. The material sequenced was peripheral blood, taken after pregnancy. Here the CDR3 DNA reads TGTGCTAGTGGCGCGGACAGGGGGCTAGCAGATACGCAGTATTTT. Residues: CASGADRGLADTQYF.